One and the same sample provided the 18 T cell receptor beta chains below, sequenced in a study of OX40 agonist ivuxolimab in advanced cancers. Using immunoSEQ multiplex PCR, the repertoire was profiled, and TCRdb retains in-frame clones only, with some absent. Here the sample spans about 79,000 clones, approximately 85% being singletons. The sample in question was CD4+ or CD8+ T cells sorted from blood, obtained in a trial of the OX40 agonist ivuxolimab. These receptors came from an adult with an advanced solid tumor such as melanoma, head and neck, liver or kidney cancer.

The chain is built from TRBV19 and TRBJ1-1; the D is unclear. This CDR3 spans 13 amino acids. Trimming pared 5 bases from V and 4 bases from J, leaving 11 bases between. Germline V gene lookup returns CDR1 LNHDA and CDR2 SQIVND (reference sequence). The CDR3 nucleotides read TGTGCCAGTAGTGCCAGTGGAGCCACTGAAGCTTTCTTT. Encoded protein: CASSASGATEAFF.

The chain carries TRBV11-2 and TRBJ2-7, with TRBD1 matching over 10 bases. This CDR3 is 16 amino acids long. The V gene end was trimmed by 5 bases and the J gene end by 5 bases; junction bases not matched to a gene: 12. CDR1 is SGHAT and CDR2 is FQNNGV in the germline V gene. CDR3 sequence: CASSRQPGQGHNEQYF. As DNA, the CDR3 is TGTGCCAGCAGCCGTCAGCCGGGACAGGGGCATAACGAGCAGTACTTC.

The chain couples TRBV19 to TRBJ2-7; the D gene could be TRBD1 or TRBD2 (6 bases each). Trimming left V 6 bases short and J 0 bases short, with 15 bases between. Germline lookup yields CDR1 LNHDA and CDR2 SQIVND (reference sequence). The CDR3 is 15 amino acids. CDR3 residues: CASRARGALSYEQYF. In DNA, the CDR3 is TGTGCCAGTAGGGCGAGGGGGGCCCTCTCCTACGAGCAGTACTTC.

V is TRBV5-6 and J is TRBJ2-7; no definite D call. Trimming left V 4 bases short and J 0 bases short, with 8 bases between. Per germline, CDR1 SGHDT and CDR2 YYEEEE. CDR3 size: 13 residues. The chain's CDR3 is CASSPTYSYEQYF. CDR3 in DNA: TGTGCCAGCAGCCCCACATACTCCTACGAGCAGTACTTC.

The count of this clone is one. The chain recombines TRBV19 with TRBJ2-2, with TRBD1 matching 9 bases. V was clipped by 6 bases and J by 5 bases; unmatched bases: 7. This CDR3 is built from 15 residues. Germline V gene data show CDR1 as LNHDA and CDR2 as SQIVND (reference sequence). The CDR3 coding sequence is TGTGCCAGTAGCCCCGGACAGGGGAGGACCGGGGAGCTGTTTTTT. Translation gives CASSPGQGRTGELFF. The full variable domain, its missing parts supplied by reference TRBV19 and TRBJ2-2, is DGGITQSPKYLFRKEGQNVTLSCEQNLNHDAMYWYRQDPGQGLRLIYYSQIVNDFQKGDIAEGYSVSREKKESFPLTVTSAQKNPTAFYLCASSPGQGRTGELFFGEGSRLTVL.

The chain links TRBV5-4 to TRBJ2-2; weak D call: TRBD2 (6 bases). Germline CDR1 and CDR2: SGHNT and YYREEE (reference sequence). The CDR3 is 17 residues long. Trimming shortened V by 0 bases and J by 4 bases, and 16 bases separated the two germline ends. For the CDR3, the DNA is TGTGCCAGCAGCTTGGGGCCGGTTGTAGCGGTCACCGGGGAGCTGTTTTTT. Protein: CASSLGPVVAVTGELFF.

This clone showed up just a few times. This chain links TRBV4-1 with TRBJ1-5; 11 nucleotides match TRBD1. This CDR3 has 16 amino acids. Germline V gene lookup returns CDR1 MGHRA and CDR2 YSYEKL. J was trimmed by 5 bases and V by 8 bases; bases with no gene match: 11. Here the CDR3 reads CASGQGAQNEDQPQHF. CDR3 nucleotides: TGCGCCAGCGGACAGGGGGCGCAGAATGAGGATCAGCCCCAGCATTTT.

The chain recombines TRBV7-3 with TRBJ2-1; 9 nucleotides line up with TRBD2. The CDR3 covers 16 residues. After removal of 2 bases from V and 7 bases from J, the junction contained 9 bases not matched to a gene. The germline CDR1 and CDR2 sequences are SGHTA and FQGTGA. CDR3: CASSLLGREGRNEQFF. CDR3 nucleotides: TGTGCCAGCAGCTTATTAGGGCGGGAGGGCCGGAATGAGCAGTTCTTC.

V usage is TRBV4-3 and J usage is TRBJ1-2; a weak D match, TRBD1 (5 bases). The germline CDR1 and CDR2 sequences are LGHNA and YSLEER. The CDR3 length is 16 residues. V was cut by 4 bases and J by 2 bases, with 17 bases left in between. This chain's CDR3 is CASSPTGQPENYGYTF. CDR3 sequence (DNA): TGCGCCAGCAGCCCGACGGGGCAGCCGGAAAACTATGGCTACACCTTC.

V usage is TRBV5-6 and J usage is TRBJ2-1; 7 bases align to TRBD1. V gave up 1 base and J gave up 2 bases; unmatched junction bases: 15. Germline V gives CDR1 SGHDT, CDR2 YYEEEE. CDR3 length: 19 residues. The CDR3 reads CASSLTSPQTGIAYNEQFF. The CDR3 DNA is TGTGCCAGCAGCTTGACTTCCCCACAGACAGGGATTGCCTACAATGAGCAGTTCTTC.

The chain has TRBV7-6 and TRBJ2-1; 12 bases are a match to TRBD2. The V gene's germline CDR1 is SGHVS and CDR2 FNYEAQ. The length of the CDR3 is 17 residues. J was trimmed by 0 bases and V by 5 bases; bases with no gene match: 5. Here the CDR3 reads CASSIKTSGSSYNEQFF. CDR3 DNA: TGTGCCAGCAGCATCAAGACTAGCGGGAGCTCCTACAATGAGCAGTTCTTC. The full variable domain, completed using reference TRBV7-6 and TRBJ2-1, is GAGVSQSPRYKVTKRGQDVALRCDPISGHVSLYWYRQALGQGPEFLTYFNYEAQQDKSGLPNDRFSAERPEGSISTLTIQRTEQRDSAMYRCASSIKTSGSSYNEQFFGPGTRLTVL.

The genes are TRBV4-1 and TRBJ2-3; 7 bases fit TRBD2. Germline assignment: CDR1 MGHRA and CDR2 YSYEKL. The J segment lost 8 bases and the V segment lost 0 bases, leaving 11 bases of the junction unmatched. This CDR3 has 16 residues. The DNA of the CDR3 is TGCGCCAGCAGCCAAGAAAGCGGGACCCCCTTGGGTACGCAGTATTTT. Its translation: CASSQESGTPLGTQYF.

The rearrangement links TRBV27 to TRBJ2-2; possible D gene TRBD2, 6 bases. The CDR3 extends over 13 amino acids. In germline, CDR1 is MNHEY, CDR2 SMNVEV (reference sequence). Trimming took 3 bases from V and 6 from J, leaving 8 bases between them. CDR3 protein: CASSFGSPGELFF. CDR3 DNA: TGTGCCAGCAGTTTCGGGAGTCCCGGGGAGCTGTTTTTT.

The table lists this clone with a few counts. This chain joins TRBV19 and TRBJ2-2; 15 nucleotides match TRBD2. J lost 4 bases, V lost 4 bases, and 13 bases had no gene match. Germline V lookup: CDR1 LNHDA, CDR2 SQIVND (reference sequence). The CDR3 extends over 20 amino acids. The CDR3 bases are TGTGCCAGTAGTACGCGGACTAGCGGGAGGGCTTTTTGGGGCACCGGGGAGCTGTTTTTT. Translation gives CASSTRTSGRAFWGTGELFF. Combining the CDR3 with reference TRBV19 and TRBJ2-2 gives the whole variable domain DGGITQSPKYLFRKEGQNVTLSCEQNLNHDAMYWYRQDPGQGLRLIYYSQIVNDFQKGDIAEGYSVSREKKESFPLTVTSAQKNPTAFYLCASSTRTSGRAFWGTGELFFGEGSRLTVL.

The rearrangement joins TRBV11-2 to TRBJ1-5; D call uncertain. The CDR3 spans 13 residues. The germline V gene encodes CDR1 SGHAT and CDR2 FQNNGV. The germline V and J ends were trimmed by 1 base and 6 bases, with 7 bases remaining between them. CDR3 sequence (DNA): TGTGCCAGCAGCTTAGGGCAGGCTCAGCCCCAGCATTTT. Encoded protein: CASSLGQAQPQHF. Filled out from reference TRBV11-2 and TRBJ1-5, the complete variable domain reads EAGVAQSPRYKIIEKRQSVAFWCNPISGHATLYWYQQILGQGPKLLIQFQNNGVVDDSQLPKDRFSAERLKGVDSTLKIQPAKLEDSAVYLCASSLGQAQPQHFGDGTRLSIL.

This clone turned up a few times. This sequence joins TRBV11-2 and TRBJ2-7, with 14 nucleotides matching TRBD2. The trim removed 4 bases at V and 0 bases at J, leaving 11 bases unmatched. Germline CDR1 and CDR2: SGHAT and FQNNGV. This CDR3 spans 19 amino acids. This chain's CDR3 is CASSSLRWTSGRTSYEQYF. The CDR3 DNA sequence: TGTGCCAGCAGCTCGCTCCGTTGGACTAGCGGGAGGACCTCCTACGAGCAGTACTTC.

The chain joins TRBV27 to TRBJ2-5; tentatively, D is TRBD1 (6 bases). The tail of the sequence fits TRBJ2-7 better, so the J call may be wrong. CDR3 length: 14 amino acids. Germline loops: CDR1 MNHEY, CDR2 SMNVEV (reference sequence). The CDR3 nucleotides read TGTGCCAGCAGTTTACTGGGGGCGGGTGACGAGCAGTACTTC. It specifies CASSLLGAGDEQYF.

The chain links TRBV19 to TRBJ1-2; D is unresolved. Germline assignment: CDR1 LNHDA and CDR2 SQIVND (reference sequence). The V end lost 1 base, the J end lost 2 bases, and 8 bases lay between the germline ends. The CDR3 sequence is 14 residues long. The CDR3, as DNA: TGTGCCAGTAGTATAGCCGGGCCAAACTATGGCTACACCTTC. Its protein product is CASSIAGPNYGYTF.